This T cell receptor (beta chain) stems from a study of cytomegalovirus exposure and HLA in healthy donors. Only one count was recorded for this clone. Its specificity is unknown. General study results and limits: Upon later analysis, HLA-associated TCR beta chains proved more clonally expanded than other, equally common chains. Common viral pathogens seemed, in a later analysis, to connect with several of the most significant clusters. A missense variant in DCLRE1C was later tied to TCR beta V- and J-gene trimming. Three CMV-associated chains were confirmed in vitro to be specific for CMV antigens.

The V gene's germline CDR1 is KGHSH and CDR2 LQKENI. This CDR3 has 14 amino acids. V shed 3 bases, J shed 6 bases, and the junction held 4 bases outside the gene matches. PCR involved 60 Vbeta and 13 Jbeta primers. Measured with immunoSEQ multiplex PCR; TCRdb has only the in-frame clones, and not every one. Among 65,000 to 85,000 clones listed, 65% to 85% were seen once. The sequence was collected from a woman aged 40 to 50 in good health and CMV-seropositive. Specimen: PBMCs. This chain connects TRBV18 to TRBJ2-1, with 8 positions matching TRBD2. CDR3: CASSPRGAFNEQFF. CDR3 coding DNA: TGTGCCAGCTCACCGCGGGGGGCCTTCAATGAGCAGTTCTTC.